The present entry profiles one T cell receptor (beta chain) with its context. There is no known antigen for this receptor. No quality values exist for individual bases; no much larger clone is one base distant. From the cysteine up to the phenylalanine, the CDR3 has a length of 18 residues. Kept here is only the CDR3 DNA, which spans 54 bases and is read in frame from base 1. At the junction V is shortened by 7 bases and J by 6 bases, with 30 bases in between. The germline V gene provides CDR1 SGHVS and CDR2 FNYEAQ. Preparation of the library involved the immunoSEQ multiplex PCR assay. TCRdb limited this immuneACCESS table to in-frame rearrangements with V and J called. A share of clones is missing; checked studies link under half to unresolved V genes, and the rest is unexplained. Counted in this sample were almost 70,000 clones; 80% to 95% of them appeared once. The top ten clonotypes cover 4.7% of the sample.

The source of the sample is a study of technical replicates of blood from several donors (dated by TCRdb to about 2017). The sequencing sample was made of PBMCs. The TCR sequence derives from a human donor in good health. Some clones in this sample may be carry-over from other donors' samples. The rearrangement joined TRBV7-6 to TRBJ2-5; the D gene is possibly TRBD1, with 6 bases matching. The DNA reads as follows: TGTGCCAGCACAAAAACCCCCGCGACAGGTACTGGCGAGAAGACCCAGTACTTC. Its product reads: CASTKTPATGTGEKTQYF.